A single sample gave rise to the 30 T cell receptor beta chains below, sequenced in a study of cytomegalovirus exposure and HLA in healthy donors. PCR amplification relied on 60 Vbeta primers (plus 13 Jbeta primers). The assay was immunoSEQ multiplex PCR, and TCRdb's table has in-frame clones only and misses some. The sample consists of approximately 170,000 clones, roughly four fifths of them appearing once. Sequenced sample: PBMCs. Source of these receptors: a man aged 35 to 55 in good health and CMV-seronegative.

Concerning this clone: The same CDR3 is also encoded by other DNA sequences in this sample. The CDR3 region has the DNA TGCGCCAGCACTCGAGACTCCTACAATGAGCAGTTCTTC. This encodes CASTRDSYNEQFF. The J gene is TRBJ2-1, the V gene TRBV5-1; D uncertain. This CDR3 is built from 13 residues. The germline V gene has CDR1 SGHRS and CDR2 YFSETQ. V shed 6 bases and J shed 0 bases, with 7 bases lying between them. The whole variable domain, filled in from reference TRBV5-1 and TRBJ2-1, reads KAGVTQTPRYLIKTRGQQVTLSCSPISGHRSVSWYQQTPGQGLQFLFEYFSETQRNKGNFPGRFSGRQFSNSRSEMNVSTLELGDSALYLCASTRDSYNEQFFGPGTRLTVL.

The chain is built from TRBV28 and TRBJ1-4, with TRBD1 matching 8 bases. This CDR3 comprises 13 residues. Unmatched junction bases numbered 9, after V lost 10 bases and J lost 8 bases. From germline, CDR1 is MDHEN and CDR2 SYDVKM. CDR3 nucleotides: TGTGCCACCACATCAGGGGGCTACGAAAAACTGTTTTTT. It yields the protein CATTSGGYEKLFF.

The CDR3 is CASSRHDRGPFEAFF. The CDR3 coding sequence is TGTGCCAGCAGTCGACATGACAGGGGGCCCTTTGAAGCTTTCTTT. The rearrangement links TRBV27 to TRBJ1-1; TRBD1 agrees at 10 bases. CDR3 length equals 15 residues. The trim removed 5 bases at V and 7 bases at J, leaving 10 bases unmatched. Germline V CDR1 and CDR2: MNHEY, SMNVEV (reference sequence).

This rearrangement joins TRBV5-1 to TRBJ2-7; D is perhaps TRBD1 (5 bases). This CDR3 comprises 13 residues. Trimming removed 4 bases from V and 3 bases from J, with 11 bases in between. Germline values: CDR1 SGHRS, CDR2 YFSETQ. The CDR3 nucleotides read TGCGCCAGCAGCCCAACAGGTAGCTACGAGCAGTACGTC. Encoded protein: CASSPTGSYEQYV.

A few counts support this clone. The rearrangement joins TRBV30 to TRBJ1-2; 9 bases fit TRBD1. From germline, CDR1 is GTSNPN and CDR2 SVGIG (reference sequence). The CDR3 is made up of 13 amino acids. J gave up 4 bases and V 3 bases, and 3 bases lay outside the gene matches. CDR3 amino acids: CAWRQGQGYGYTF. The CDR3 DNA is TGTGCCTGGAGACAGGGACAGGGCTATGGCTACACCTTC. Supplemented by reference TRBV30 and TRBJ1-2, the full variable domain reads SQTIHQWPATLVQPVGSPLSLECTVEGTSNPNLYWYRQAAGRGLQLLFYSVGIGQISSEVPQNLSASRPQDRQFILSSKKLLLSDSGFYLCAWRQGQGYGYTFGSGTRLTVV.

The chain combines TRBV11-2 with TRBJ2-2; 8 bases align to TRBD1. The CDR3 runs 14 residues. Trimming at V came to 7 bases and at J to 3 bases, leaving 4 bases not matched to a gene. Germline CDR1 reads SGHAT; CDR2 reads FQNNGV. CDR3 in DNA: TGTGCCAGCAACAGGGGGGCCGACACCGGGGAGCTGTTTTTT. Protein: CASNRGADTGELFF.

V gene TRBV28 combines with J gene TRBJ1-6; D is unclear. The length of the CDR3 is 14 residues. Deletions cut 10 bases from V and 0 bases from J, with 10 bases between. CDR1 is MDHEN, CDR2 SYDVKM, per germline. As DNA, the CDR3 is TGTGCCATCAGACCTAGCTCCTATAATTCACCCCTCCACTTT. This sequence encodes CAIRPSSYNSPLHF.

The rearrangement joins TRBV9 to TRBJ1-3; D possibly corresponds to TRBD1 (5 bases). Germline V gives CDR1 SGDLS, CDR2 YYNGEE. The CDR3 covers 16 residues. The V end was cut by 0 bases, the J end by 4 bases, with 14 bases between. DNA of the CDR3: TGTGCCAGCAGCGTAGAAGGCAGGGTGGCAGGAAACACCATATATTTT. Amino acids: CASSVEGRVAGNTIYF. The full variable domain, its missing parts supplied by reference TRBV9 and TRBJ1-3, is DSGVTQTPKHLITATGQRVTLRCSPRSGDLSVYWYQQSLDQGLQFLIQYYNGEERAKGNILERFSAQQFPDLHSELNLSSLELGDSALYFCASSVEGRVAGNTIYFGEGSWLTVV.

This clone was observed a handful of times. This chain joins TRBV11-2 and TRBJ1-2; weak D call: TRBD1 (5 bases). V was cut by 1 base and J by 8 bases, with 14 bases left in between. Germline CDR1 SGHAT, CDR2 FQNNGV. This CDR3 comprises 14 residues. The CDR3 DNA sequence: TGTGCCAGCAGCTTAGTCCAGGGAATACACGGCTACACCTTC. Its translation: CASSLVQGIHGYTF.

The chain links TRBV20-1 to TRBJ2-7; 7 nucleotides agree with TRBD1. The germline gives CDR1 DFQATT, CDR2 SNEGSKA (reference sequence). CDR3 length equals 11 residues. The CDR3 region has the DNA TGCAGGACAGGGCCCCCCTACGAGCAGTACTTC. Amino acids: CRTGPPYEQYF.

The chain joins TRBV6-1 to TRBJ1-1, with TRBD1 matching 10 bases. Trimming at V came to 6 bases and at J to 8 bases, leaving 9 bases not matched to a gene. CDR1 is MNHNS, CDR2 SASEGT, per germline. The CDR3 has 14 residues. In nucleotides, the CDR3 is TGTGCCAGCAGCCACGGGACAGGGGATAGGGAAGCTTTCTTT. Amino acids: CASSHGTGDREAFF.

The chain is built from TRBV18 and TRBJ1-5, with 9 bases matching TRBD1. J was trimmed by 7 bases and V by 3 bases; bases with no gene match: 10. Germline V lookup: CDR1 KGHSH, CDR2 LQKENI. The CDR3 spans 16 residues. The DNA of the CDR3 is TGTGCCAGCTCACCTAGAACAGGGGGCCTTGACCAGCCCCAGCATTTT. Translation: CASSPRTGGLDQPQHF. The complete variable domain, with remaining parts taken from reference TRBV18 and TRBJ1-5, reads NAGVMQNPRHLVRRRGQEARLRCSPMKGHSHVYWYRQLPEEGLKFMVYLQKENIIDESGMPKERFSAEFPKEGPSILRIQQVVRGDSAAYFCASSPRTGGLDQPQHFGDGTRLSIL.

The chain's CDR3 is CASNQGPGTEAFF. Written as DNA, the CDR3 is TGCGCCAGCAACCAGGGCCCAGGGACTGAAGCTTTCTTT. The genes are TRBV4-1 and TRBJ1-1, with D perhaps TRBD1 (5 bases). The CDR3 spans 13 residues. Germline values: CDR1 MGHRA, CDR2 YSYEKL. Trimming removed 7 bases at V and 5 bases at J, with 14 bases between.

The chain uses TRBV19 and TRBJ1-1, with 11 bases aligning to TRBD1. The J segment lost 11 bases and the V segment lost 7 bases, leaving 6 bases of the junction unmatched. Germline CDR1 is LNHDA and CDR2 is SQIVND (reference sequence). The CDR3 has 12 residues. The DNA of the CDR3 is TGTGCCAGTAAGGACAGGGGGCGGATGGCTTTCTTT. Translation: CASKDRGRMAFF.

The chain combines TRBV2 with TRBJ1-4; D unclear. Trimming removed 7 bases at V and 7 bases at J, with 10 bases between. Germline-derived CDR1 and CDR2 are SNHLY and FYNNEI. CDR3 length equals 12 residues. CDR3 nucleotide sequence: TGTGCCAGCAAAACCCGGGGTGAAAAACTGTTTTTT. Translating gives CASKTRGEKLFF.

The genes are TRBV18 and TRBJ1-3; D gene unclear. Germline CDR1 and CDR2: KGHSH and LQKENI. V dropped 5 bases and J dropped 1 base, with 6 bases sitting between them. This CDR3 has 13 residues. CDR3 DNA sequence: TGTGCCAGCTCAACCGGTTCTGGAAACACCATATATTTT. This translates into CASSTGSGNTIYF.

The chain is built from TRBV9 and TRBJ2-3, with a weak D call TRBD1 (5 bases). CDR1 is SGDLS and CDR2 is YYNGEE in the germline V gene. Trimming stripped 3 bases from V and 2 bases from J, with 10 bases between. CDR3 size: 14 residues. CDR3 nucleotide sequence: TGTGCCAGCAGCGAAGACAGAACCACAGATACGCAGTATTTT. Translating it yields CASSEDRTTDTQYF.

The count of this clone is one. The chain joins TRBV5-1 to TRBJ1-4; D gene ambiguous. Germline CDR1 and CDR2: SGHRS and YFSETQ. Trimming took 7 bases from V and 4 from J, leaving 20 bases between them. This CDR3 is 16 amino acids long. CDR3 sequence: CASRAQTGRINEKLFF. For the CDR3, the DNA is TGCGCCAGCCGCGCCCAGACGGGGAGAATTAATGAAAAACTGTTTTTT.

The CDR3, as DNA: TGTGCCAGCAGCCTCAGGGTAGGCACAGATACGCAGTATTTT. Protein: CASSLRVGTDTQYF. This chain connects TRBV9 to TRBJ2-3; D perhaps matches TRBD1 (5 bases). Germline CDR1 reads SGDLS; CDR2 reads YYNGEE. This CDR3 has 14 amino acids. V was pared by 4 bases and J by 1 base, with 10 bases between. Based on the CDR3 plus reference TRBV9 and TRBJ2-3, the full variable domain is DSGVTQTPKHLITATGQRVTLRCSPRSGDLSVYWYQQSLDQGLQFLIQYYNGEERAKGNILERFSAQQFPDLHSELNLSSLELGDSALYFCASSLRVGTDTQYFGPGTRLTVL.

This CDR3 is CASSMDYQSSYEQYF. CDR3 nucleotides: TGTGCCAGTAGTATGGACTACCAGAGCTCCTACGAGCAGTACTTC. The V and J genes are TRBV19 and TRBJ2-7, with TRBD2 as a possible D gene (6 bases). Trimming removed 3 bases at V and 0 bases at J, with 12 bases between. Germline V gene sequence: CDR1 LNHDA, CDR2 SQIVND (reference sequence). The CDR3 spans 15 residues.

The CDR3 spells CASSLEASGELFF. The CDR3 DNA reads TGCGCCAGCAGCTTGGAGGCTAGCGGGGAGCTGTTTTTT. This rearrangement joins TRBV5-1 to TRBJ2-2; D unclear. CDR1 and CDR2 (germline): SGHRS, YFSETQ. V dropped 0 bases and J dropped 7 bases, with 7 bases sitting between them. This CDR3 is built from 13 residues.

This chain uses TRBV18 with TRBJ2-3; the match to TRBD2 covers 14 bases. J was trimmed by 2 bases and V by 6 bases; bases with no gene match: 10. This CDR3 is 18 amino acids long. Germline V lookup: CDR1 KGHSH, CDR2 LQKENI. This CDR3 is CASSLGTSGSAITDTQYF. In DNA form, the CDR3 reads TGTGCCAGCTCCCTCGGGACTAGCGGGAGTGCCATCACAGATACGCAGTATTTT.

The chain links TRBV7-9 to TRBJ1-2; D gene unclear. Looked up from germline, CDR1 is SEHNR and CDR2 is FQNEAQ (reference sequence). The CDR3 extends over 13 amino acids. V shed 5 bases and J shed 0 bases, with 7 bases lying between them. Here the CDR3 DNA reads TGTGCCAGCAGCCCCCAGGCTAACTATGGCTACACCTTC. Its protein is CASSPQANYGYTF.

This clone has just a few counts. The CDR3 spells CASSFTRGKTQYF. The CDR3 coding sequence is TGTGCCAGCAGTTTTACCCGGGGGAAGACCCAGTACTTC. The V and J genes are TRBV27 and TRBJ2-5, with D possibly matching TRBD2 (6 bases). Germline V gives CDR1 MNHEY, CDR2 SMNVEV (reference sequence). This CDR3 has 13 amino acids. With 3 bases removed from V and 6 bases from J, the gap between germline ends came to 11 bases.

V usage is TRBV5-6 and J usage is TRBJ2-5, with D possibly matching TRBD1 (6 bases). V lost 7 bases and J lost 5, with 15 bases in between. The CDR3 is 13 residues long. Germline CDR1 SGHDT, CDR2 YYEEEE. CDR3 coding DNA: TGTGCCAGCTCCTACGACAGGTCGGAGACCCAGTACTTC. Translation gives CASSYDRSETQYF.

The V and J genes are TRBV5-6 and TRBJ2-3; 7 positions agree with TRBD2. CDR1 SGHDT and CDR2 YYEEEE come from the germline V gene. Germline trimming cut 1 base from V and 2 bases from J; bases unmatched to any gene: 4. This CDR3 is 15 amino acids long. The CDR3 sequence: CASSLRLAVTDTQYF. The DNA for the CDR3 is TGTGCCAGCAGCTTGCGGCTAGCGGTCACAGATACGCAGTATTTT. Full variable domain (rest looked up from reference TRBV5-6 and TRBJ2-3): DAGVTQSPTHLIKTRGQQVTLRCSPKSGHDTVSWYQQALGQGPQFIFQYYEEEERQRGNFPDRFSGHQFPNYSSELNVNALLLGDSALYLCASSLRLAVTDTQYFGPGTRLTVL.

The chain combines TRBV7-2 with TRBJ1-6; 8 bases are a match to TRBD1. Germline-derived CDR1 and CDR2 are SGHTA and FQGNSA. The V gene end was trimmed by 5 bases and the J gene end by 6 bases; junction bases not matched to a gene: 6. The CDR3 contains 15 residues. As DNA, the CDR3 is TGTGCCAGCAGCCGTGACAGGGGTCGTAATTCACCCCTCCACTTT. It is translated as CASSRDRGRNSPLHF.

The V and J genes are TRBV7-2 and TRBJ2-1; D gene ambiguous. V shed 8 bases and J shed 0 bases, with 14 bases lying between them. The CDR3 is 15 residues long. Germline lookup yields CDR1 SGHTA and CDR2 FQGNSA. CDR3 DNA: TGTGCCAGCTCCCGAGCACTGCACTCCTACAATGAGCAGTTCTTC. Its translation: CASSRALHSYNEQFF. Looking up the rest from reference TRBV7-2 and TRBJ2-1 gives the full variable domain: GAGVSQSPSNKVTEKGKDVELRCDPISGHTALYWYRQSLGQGLEFLIYFQGNSAPDKSGLPSDRFSAERTGGSVSTLTIQRTQQEDSAVYLCASSRALHSYNEQFFGPGTRLTVL.

The J gene is TRBJ2-1, the V gene TRBV7-9; 14 positions match TRBD2. Germline CDR1 SEHNR, CDR2 FQNEAQ (reference sequence). This CDR3 is built from 16 residues. Trimming took 3 bases from V and 8 from J; bases not matched to a gene: 6. The CDR3 loop reads CASSLGTSGSRDEQFF. The CDR3 DNA follows: TGTGCCAGCAGCTTGGGGACTAGCGGGAGTCGGGATGAGCAGTTCTTC.

The V call is TRBV30, the J call TRBJ2-1, with 7 bases that match TRBD2. From germline, CDR1 is GTSNPN and CDR2 SVGIG (reference sequence). The CDR3 runs 15 residues. Losses at the gene ends were 1 base for V and 4 bases for J; bases not matched to a gene: 7. The CDR3 sequence is CAWSGASGDYNEQFF. In DNA, the CDR3 is TGTGCCTGGAGTGGGGCTAGCGGAGATTACAATGAGCAGTTCTTC.